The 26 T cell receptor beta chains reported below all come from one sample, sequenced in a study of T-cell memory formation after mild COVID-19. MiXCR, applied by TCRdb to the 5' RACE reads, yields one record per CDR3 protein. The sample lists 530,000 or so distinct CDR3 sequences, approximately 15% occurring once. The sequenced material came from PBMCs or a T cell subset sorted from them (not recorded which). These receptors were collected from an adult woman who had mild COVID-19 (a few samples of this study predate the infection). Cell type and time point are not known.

The CDR3 region has the DNA TGTGCCAGTAACCAGGGGGGCCCCCAAGAGACCCAGTACTTC. Its protein is CASNQGGPQETQYF. This chain connects TRBV11-3 to TRBJ2-5; D is perhaps TRBD1 (7 bases). The CDR3 is 14 amino acids. Deletions cut 9 bases from V and 1 base from J, with 15 bases between. Per the germline V gene, CDR1 is SGHNT and CDR2 is YENEEA.

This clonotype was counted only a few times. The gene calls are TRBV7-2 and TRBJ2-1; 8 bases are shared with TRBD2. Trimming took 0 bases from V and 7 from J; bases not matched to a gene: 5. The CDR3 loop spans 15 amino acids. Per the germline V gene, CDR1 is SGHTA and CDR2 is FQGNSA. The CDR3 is CASSLAAGLGNEQFF. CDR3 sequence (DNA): TGTGCCAGCAGCTTAGCGGCGGGACTAGGGAATGAGCAGTTCTTC.

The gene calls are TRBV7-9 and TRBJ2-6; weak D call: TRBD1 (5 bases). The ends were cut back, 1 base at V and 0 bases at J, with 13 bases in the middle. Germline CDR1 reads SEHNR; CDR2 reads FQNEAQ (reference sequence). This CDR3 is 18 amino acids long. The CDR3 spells CASSLGGRVDSGANVLTF. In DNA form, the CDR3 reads TGTGCCAGCAGCTTAGGTGGCAGGGTGGACTCTGGGGCCAACGTCCTGACTTTC. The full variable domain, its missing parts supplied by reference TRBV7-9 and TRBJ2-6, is DTGVSQNPRHKITKRGQNVTFRCDPISEHNRLYWYRQTLGQGPEFLTYFQNEAQLEKSRLLSDRFSAERPKGSFSTLEIQRTEQGDSAMYLCASSLGGRVDSGANVLTFGAGSRLTVL.

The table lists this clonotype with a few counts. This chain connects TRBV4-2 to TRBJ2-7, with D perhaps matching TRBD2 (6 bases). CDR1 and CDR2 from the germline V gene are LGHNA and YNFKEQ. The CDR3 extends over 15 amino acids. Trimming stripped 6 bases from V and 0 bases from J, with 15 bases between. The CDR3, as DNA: TGTGCCAGCAGACCTTGGGACTCGAGCTCCTACGAGCAGTACTTC. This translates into CASRPWDSSSYEQYF.

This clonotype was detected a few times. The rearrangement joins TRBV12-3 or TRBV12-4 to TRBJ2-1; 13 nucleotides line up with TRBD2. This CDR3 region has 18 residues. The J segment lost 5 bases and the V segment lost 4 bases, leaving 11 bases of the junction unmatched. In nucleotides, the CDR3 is TGTGCCAGCAGTTATCCTGGGGGACTAGCGGGGACTAACAATGAGCAGTTCTTC. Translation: CASSYPGGLAGTNNEQFF.

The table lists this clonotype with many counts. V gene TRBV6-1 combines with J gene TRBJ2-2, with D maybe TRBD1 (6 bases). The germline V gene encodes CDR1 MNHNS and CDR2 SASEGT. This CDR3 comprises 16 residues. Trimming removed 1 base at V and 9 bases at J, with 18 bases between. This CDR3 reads CASSEDLGHPDRELFF. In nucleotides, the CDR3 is TGTGCCAGCAGTGAAGATTTGGGACACCCCGACCGGGAGCTGTTTTTT.

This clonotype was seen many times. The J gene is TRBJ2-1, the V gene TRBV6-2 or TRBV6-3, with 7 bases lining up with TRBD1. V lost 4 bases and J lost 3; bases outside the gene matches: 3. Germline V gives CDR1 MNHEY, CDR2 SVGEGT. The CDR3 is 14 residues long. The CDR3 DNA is TGTGCCAGCAGTTTCAGGGGGAACTACAATGAGCAGTTCTTC. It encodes CASSFRGNYNEQFF.

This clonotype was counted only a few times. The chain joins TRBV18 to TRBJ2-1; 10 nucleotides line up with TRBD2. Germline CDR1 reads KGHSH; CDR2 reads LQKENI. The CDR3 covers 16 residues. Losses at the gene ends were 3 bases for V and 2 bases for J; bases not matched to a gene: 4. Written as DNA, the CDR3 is TGTGCCAGCTCACCGATTAGCGGGGGGACCTACAATGAGCAGTTCTTC. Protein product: CASSPISGGTYNEQFF.

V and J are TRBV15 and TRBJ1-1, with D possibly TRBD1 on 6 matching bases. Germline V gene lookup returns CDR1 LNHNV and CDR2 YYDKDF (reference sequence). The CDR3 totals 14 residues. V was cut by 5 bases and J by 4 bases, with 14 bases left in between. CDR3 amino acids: CATSSAGASTEAFF. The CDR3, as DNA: TGTGCCACCAGCTCCGCGGGGGCAAGCACTGAAGCTTTCTTT. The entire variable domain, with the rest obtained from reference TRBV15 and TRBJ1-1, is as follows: DAMVIQNPRYQVTQFGKPVTLSCSQTLNHNVMYWYQQKSSQAPKLLFHYYDKDFNNEADTPDNFQSRRPNTSFCFLDIRSPGLGDTAMYLCATSSAGASTEAFFGQGTRLTVV.

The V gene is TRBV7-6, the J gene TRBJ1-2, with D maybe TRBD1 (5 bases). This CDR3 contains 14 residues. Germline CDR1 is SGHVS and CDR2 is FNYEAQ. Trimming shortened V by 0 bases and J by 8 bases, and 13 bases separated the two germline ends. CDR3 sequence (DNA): TGTGCCAGCAGCTTAGCGGGGGAGACGGAGGGCTACACCTTC. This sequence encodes CASSLAGETEGYTF. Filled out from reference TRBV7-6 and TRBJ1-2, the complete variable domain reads GAGVSQSPRYKVTKRGQDVALRCDPISGHVSLYWYRQALGQGPEFLTYFNYEAQQDKSGLPNDRFSAERPEGSISTLTIQRTEQRDSAMYRCASSLAGETEGYTFGSGTRLTVV.

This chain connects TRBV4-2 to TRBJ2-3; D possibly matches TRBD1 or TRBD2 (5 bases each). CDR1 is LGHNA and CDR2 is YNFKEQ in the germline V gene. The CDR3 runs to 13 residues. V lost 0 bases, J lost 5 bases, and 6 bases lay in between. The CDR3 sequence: CASSQERGDTQYF. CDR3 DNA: TGTGCCAGCAGCCAAGAGAGGGGAGATACGCAGTATTTT.

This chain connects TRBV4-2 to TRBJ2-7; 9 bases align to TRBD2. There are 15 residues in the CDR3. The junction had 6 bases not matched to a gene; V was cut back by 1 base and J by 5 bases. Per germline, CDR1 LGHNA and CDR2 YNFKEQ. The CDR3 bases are TGTGCCAGCAGCCAAGGACTAGCGGATGGGAACGAGCAGTACTTC. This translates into CASSQGLADGNEQYF.

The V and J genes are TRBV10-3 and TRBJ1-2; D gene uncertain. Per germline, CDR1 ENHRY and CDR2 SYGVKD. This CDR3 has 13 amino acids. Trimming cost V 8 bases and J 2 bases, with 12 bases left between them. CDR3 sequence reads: CAIQDYANYGYTF. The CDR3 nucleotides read TGTGCCATCCAGGATTACGCCAACTATGGCTACACCTTC.

CDR3 protein: CAWKRGAKLNEQFF. CDR3 nucleotide sequence: TGTGCCTGGAAGAGAGGAGCAAAGCTCAATGAGCAGTTCTTC. The chain employs TRBV30 and TRBJ2-1, with unresolved D. The CDR3 is made up of 14 amino acids. With 4 bases removed from V and 6 bases from J, the gap between germline ends came to 16 bases. Germline CDR1 GTSNPN, CDR2 SVGIG (reference sequence).

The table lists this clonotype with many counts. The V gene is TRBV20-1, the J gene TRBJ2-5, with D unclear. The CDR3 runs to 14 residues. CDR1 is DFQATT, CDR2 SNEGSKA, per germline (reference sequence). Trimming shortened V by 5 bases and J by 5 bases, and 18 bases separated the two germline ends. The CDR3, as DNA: TGCAGTGCTCCCCTTTCCTCTATCTTGGAGACCCAGTACTTC. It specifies CSAPLSSILETQYF.

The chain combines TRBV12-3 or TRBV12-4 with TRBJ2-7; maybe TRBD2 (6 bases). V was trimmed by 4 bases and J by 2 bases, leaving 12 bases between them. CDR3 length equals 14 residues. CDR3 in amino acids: CASSWASEAYEQYF. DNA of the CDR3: TGTGCCAGCAGTTGGGCTAGCGAGGCCTACGAGCAGTACTTC.

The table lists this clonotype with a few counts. The CDR3: CASSQEGTNTDTQYF. Written as DNA, the CDR3 is TGTGCCAGCAGCCAAGAAGGGACGAACACAGATACGCAGTATTTT. The chain combines TRBV4-2 with TRBJ2-3, with D possibly being TRBD1 or TRBD2 (5 bases each). V lost 0 bases and J lost 2, with 9 bases in between. The CDR3 totals 15 residues. Germline V CDR1 and CDR2: LGHNA, YNFKEQ.

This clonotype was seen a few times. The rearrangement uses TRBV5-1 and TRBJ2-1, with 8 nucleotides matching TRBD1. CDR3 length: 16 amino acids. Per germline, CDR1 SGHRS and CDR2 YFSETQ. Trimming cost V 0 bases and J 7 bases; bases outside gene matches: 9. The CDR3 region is CASSLVGTGGGNEQFF. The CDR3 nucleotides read TGCGCCAGCAGCTTGGTCGGGACAGGAGGAGGGAATGAGCAGTTCTTC.

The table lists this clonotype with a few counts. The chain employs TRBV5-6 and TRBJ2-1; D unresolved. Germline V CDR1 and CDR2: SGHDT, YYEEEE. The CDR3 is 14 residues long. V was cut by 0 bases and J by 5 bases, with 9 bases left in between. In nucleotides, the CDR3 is TGTGCCAGCAGCTTGGGGTATAAAAACAATGAGCAGTTCTTC. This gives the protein CASSLGYKNNEQFF.

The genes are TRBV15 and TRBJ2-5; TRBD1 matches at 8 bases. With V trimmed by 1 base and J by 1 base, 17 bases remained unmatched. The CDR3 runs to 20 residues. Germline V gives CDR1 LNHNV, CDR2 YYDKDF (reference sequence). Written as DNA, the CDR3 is TGTGCCACCAGCAGAGTTCTTTTGGCAGCAGGGGGCCACCCCCAAGAGACCCAGTACTTC. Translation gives CATSRVLLAAGGHPQETQYF.

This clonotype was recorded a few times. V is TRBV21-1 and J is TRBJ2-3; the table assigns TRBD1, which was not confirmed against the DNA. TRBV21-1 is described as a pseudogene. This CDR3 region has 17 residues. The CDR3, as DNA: TGTGCCAGCAGCGGCCCCGGAAGGCACATATTCACAGATACGCAGTATTTT. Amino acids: CASSGPGRHIFTDTQYF.

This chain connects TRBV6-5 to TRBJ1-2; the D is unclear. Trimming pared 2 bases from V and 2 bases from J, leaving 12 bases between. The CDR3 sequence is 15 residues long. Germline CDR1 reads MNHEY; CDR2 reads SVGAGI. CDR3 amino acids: CASSYARRQNYGYTF. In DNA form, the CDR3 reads TGTGCCAGCAGTTACGCGAGGCGTCAGAACTATGGCTACACCTTC.

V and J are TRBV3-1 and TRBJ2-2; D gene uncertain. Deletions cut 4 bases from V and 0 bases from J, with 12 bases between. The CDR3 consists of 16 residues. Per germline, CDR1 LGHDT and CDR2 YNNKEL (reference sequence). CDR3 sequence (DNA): TGTGCCAGCAGCCCCCGTCGCGGTTCGAACACCGGGGAGCTGTTTTTT. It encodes CASSPRRGSNTGELFF. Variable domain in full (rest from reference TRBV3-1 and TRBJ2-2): DTAVSQTPKYLVTQMGNDKSIKCEQNLGHDTMYWYKQDSKKFLKIMFSYNNKELIINETVPNRFSPKSPDKAHLNLHINSLELGDSAVYFCASSPRRGSNTGELFFGEGSRLTVL.

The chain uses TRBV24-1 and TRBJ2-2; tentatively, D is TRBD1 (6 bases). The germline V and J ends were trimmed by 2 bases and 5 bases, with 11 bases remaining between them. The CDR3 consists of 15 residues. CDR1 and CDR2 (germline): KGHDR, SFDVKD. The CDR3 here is CATSDSGTLTGELFF. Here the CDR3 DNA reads TGTGCCACCAGTGATTCCGGGACACTTACCGGGGAGCTGTTTTTT.

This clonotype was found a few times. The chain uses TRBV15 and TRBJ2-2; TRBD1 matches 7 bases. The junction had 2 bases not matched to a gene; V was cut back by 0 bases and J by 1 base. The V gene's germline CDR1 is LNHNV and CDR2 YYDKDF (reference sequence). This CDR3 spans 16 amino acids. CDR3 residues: CATSREPGGNTGELFF. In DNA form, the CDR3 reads TGTGCCACCAGCAGAGAGCCAGGGGGGAACACCGGGGAGCTGTTTTTT. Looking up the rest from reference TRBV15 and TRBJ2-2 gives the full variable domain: DAMVIQNPRYQVTQFGKPVTLSCSQTLNHNVMYWYQQKSSQAPKLLFHYYDKDFNNEADTPDNFQSRRPNTSFCFLDIRSPGLGDTAMYLCATSREPGGNTGELFFGEGSRLTVL.

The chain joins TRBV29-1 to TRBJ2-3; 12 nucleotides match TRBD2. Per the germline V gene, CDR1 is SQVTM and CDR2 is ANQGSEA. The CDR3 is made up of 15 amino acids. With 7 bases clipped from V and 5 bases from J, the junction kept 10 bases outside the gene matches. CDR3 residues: CSGELAGGPGDTQYF. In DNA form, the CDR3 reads TGCAGCGGAGAGCTAGCGGGGGGGCCCGGAGATACGCAGTATTTT.